The 16 T cell receptor beta chains below come from one sample, sequenced in a study of technical replicates of blood from a handful of donors. Some clones are missing from TCRdb's copy, which holds only in-frame ones; the method was immunoSEQ multiplex PCR. The profile shows approximately 73,000 clones, about 95% of them singletons. Sequenced sample: T cells isolated from PBMCs. These receptors all come from a human donor in good health.

The chain is built from TRBV10-3 and TRBJ2-3; a possible D gene is TRBD1 (5 bases). The germline gives CDR1 ENHRY, CDR2 SYGVKD. The CDR3 contains 14 residues. V lost 4 bases, J lost 2 bases, and 10 bases lay in between. CDR3: CAISVGRATDTQYF. The DNA for the CDR3 is TGTGCCATCAGTGTGGGCAGGGCCACAGATACGCAGTATTTT.

This CDR3 is CASSLGWSSSYNSPLHF. The CDR3 DNA reads TGTGCCAGCAGCTTAGGGTGGTCGAGCTCCTATAATTCACCCCTCCACTTT. J is TRBJ1-6 and V is TRBV7-9; D is undetermined. The CDR3 loop spans 17 amino acids. In germline, CDR1 is SEHNR, CDR2 FQNEAQ (reference sequence). The V and J ends lost 1 base and 0 bases respectively, with 10 bases between them. Drawing the rest from reference TRBV7-9 and TRBJ1-6, the complete variable domain is DTGVSQNPRHKITKRGQNVTFRCDPISEHNRLYWYRQTLGQGPEFLTYFQNEAQLEKSRLLSDRFSAERPKGSFSTLEIQRTEQGDSAMYLCASSLGWSSSYNSPLHFGNGTRLTVT.

DNA of the CDR3: TGCAGCGTTGCCGGGAGACTAGCGGGAGGAGGCGAGCAGTACTTC. Translating gives CSVAGRLAGGGEQYF. The chain carries TRBV29-1 and TRBJ2-7; TRBD2 agrees at 13 bases. The CDR3 consists of 15 residues. Germline lookup yields CDR1 SQVTM and CDR2 ANQGSEA. The J segment lost 6 bases and the V segment lost 4 bases, leaving 9 bases of the junction unmatched.

The CDR3 spells CSVGLRGTGNTIYF. CDR3 nucleotide sequence: TGCAGCGTTGGCCTCCGAGGAACTGGAAACACCATATATTTT. V is TRBV29-1 and J is TRBJ1-3; D unresolved. V lost 4 bases and J lost 2, with 12 bases in between. CDR3 length: 14 amino acids. Germline V lookup: CDR1 SQVTM, CDR2 ANQGSEA.

This chain connects TRBV11-3 to TRBJ2-2; 10 positions agree with TRBD1. Losses at the gene ends were 5 bases for V and 3 bases for J; bases not matched to a gene: 6. The CDR3 has 16 residues. CDR1 SGHNT and CDR2 YENEEA come from the germline V gene. The CDR3 bases are TGTGCCAGCAGCCCCAGGACAGGGGGGGACACCGGGGAGCTGTTTTTT. Translating it yields CASSPRTGGDTGELFF.

The gene calls are TRBV18 and TRBJ2-1, with TRBD2 matching over 10 bases. This CDR3 region has 16 residues. The V segment lost 4 bases and the J segment 6 bases; nucleotides outside the gene matches: 9. In germline, CDR1 is KGHSH, CDR2 LQKENI. In DNA, the CDR3 is TGTGCCAGCTCACAAAATCCTAGCGGGAGTAGCAATGAGCAGTTCTTC. Translated, it gives CASSQNPSGSSNEQFF.

Only one count was recorded for this clone. This chain connects TRBV5-6 to TRBJ2-7, with D perhaps matching TRBD2 (6 bases). Between the trimmed V and J ends, which lost 0 bases and 5 bases, there was a span of 15 bases. Germline V gives CDR1 SGHDT, CDR2 YYEEEE. The CDR3 has 15 amino acids. This CDR3 is CASSLGHTRGNEQYF. The CDR3 bases are TGTGCCAGCAGCTTGGGACATACGCGCGGGAACGAGCAGTACTTC.

This clone has a single count. The chain joins TRBV10-3 to TRBJ2-3; TRBD2 agrees at 8 bases. Germline CDR1 reads ENHRY; CDR2 reads SYGVKD. CDR3 size: 15 residues. Trimming removed 3 bases from V and 4 bases from J; junction bases left unmatched: 6. The CDR3 reads CAISDPGGGADTQYF. DNA of the CDR3: TGTGCCATCAGTGACCCCGGGGGGGGCGCAGATACGCAGTATTTT.

This sequence joins TRBV5-1 and TRBJ1-5; possible D gene TRBD1, 6 bases. The CDR3 has 16 amino acids. The germline CDR1 and CDR2 sequences are SGHRS and YFSETQ. V lost 0 bases and J 2 bases, leaving 12 bases between the germline ends. The CDR3 coding sequence is TGCGCCAGCAGCTTGGGGGAGCGACAGGGCAATCAGCCCCAGCATTTT. It codes for CASSLGERQGNQPQHF.

J is TRBJ2-1 and V is TRBV2; D unclear. Germline CDR1 and CDR2: SNHLY and FYNNEI. The CDR3 is 11 residues long. Trimming pared 7 bases from V and 3 bases from J, leaving 4 bases between. The CDR3 region has the DNA TGTGCCAGCAACTACTACAATGAGCAGTTCTTC. Protein sequence: CASNYYNEQFF.

The sample holds one count of this clone. This chain links TRBV12-5 with TRBJ1-3, with D possibly TRBD1 on 5 matching bases. V was shortened by 3 bases and J by 2 bases, with 14 bases between the two germline ends. The CDR3 is 16 amino acids. Germline loops: CDR1 LGHNT, CDR2 FRNRAP. The CDR3 DNA reads TGTGCTAGTGGTTTTTCAGGGTCGTTGGCTGGAAACACCATATATTTT. Protein: CASGFSGSLAGNTIYF.

The chain recombines TRBV27 with TRBJ2-7; possible D gene TRBD2, 6 bases. CDR1 MNHEY and CDR2 SMNVEV come from the germline V gene (reference sequence). V shed 10 bases and J shed 0 bases, with 16 bases lying between them. The CDR3 has 14 amino acids. CDR3 DNA sequence: TGTGCCACCAAACGGGAGTACCCCTCCTACGAGCAGTACTTC. Its protein product is CATKREYPSYEQYF.

The chain combines TRBV7-3 with TRBJ1-2; D call uncertain. CDR3 length: 13 amino acids. Trimming cost V 5 bases and J 3 bases, with 10 bases left between them. Germline CDR1 and CDR2: SGHTA and FQGTGA. CDR3 nucleotides: TGTGCCAGCAGCCCGGGGTTGGACTATGGCTACACCTTC. Amino acid sequence: CASSPGLDYGYTF.

J is TRBJ2-2 and V is TRBV28, with D perhaps TRBD1 (6 bases). Deletions cut 4 bases from V and 7 bases from J, with 16 bases between. This CDR3 has 15 residues. Germline V gives CDR1 MDHEN, CDR2 SYDVKM. In nucleotides, the CDR3 is TGTGCCAGCAGTTCCCAGGGGTTTGAGGACGGGGAGCTGTTTTTT. It is translated as CASSSQGFEDGELFF.

The rearrangement joins TRBV19 to TRBJ2-1; 8 bases align to TRBD1. J was trimmed by 2 bases and V by 6 bases; bases with no gene match: 6. CDR1 and CDR2 (germline): LNHDA, SQIVND (reference sequence). This CDR3 spans 15 amino acids. CDR3 amino acids: CASSSGTGPYNEQFF. CDR3 nucleotide sequence: TGTGCCAGTAGCTCCGGGACAGGTCCCTACAATGAGCAGTTCTTC.

The V gene is TRBV27, the J gene TRBJ2-5; 7 bases align to TRBD1. CDR3 length: 17 amino acids. CDR1 and CDR2 from the germline V gene are MNHEY and SMNVEV (reference sequence). Germline trimming cut 4 bases from V and 2 bases from J; bases unmatched to any gene: 13. CDR3 region: CASSSDRLRGQQETQYF. In DNA, the CDR3 is TGTGCCAGCAGTTCCGATAGGTTGAGGGGGCAACAAGAGACCCAGTACTTC.